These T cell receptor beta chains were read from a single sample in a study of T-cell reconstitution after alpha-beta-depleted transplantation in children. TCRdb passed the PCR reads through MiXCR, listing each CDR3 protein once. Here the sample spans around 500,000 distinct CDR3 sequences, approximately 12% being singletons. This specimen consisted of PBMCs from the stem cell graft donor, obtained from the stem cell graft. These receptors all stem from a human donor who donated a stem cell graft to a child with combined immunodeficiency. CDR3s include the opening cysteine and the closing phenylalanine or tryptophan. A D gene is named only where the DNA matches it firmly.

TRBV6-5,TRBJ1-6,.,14,CASSPGPYNSPLHF
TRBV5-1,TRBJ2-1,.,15,CASREGGQRFDEQFF
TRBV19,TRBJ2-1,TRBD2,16,CASSEGLAGGRSEQFF
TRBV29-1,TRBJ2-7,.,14,CSVTGTARTYEQYF
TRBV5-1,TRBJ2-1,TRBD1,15,CASSSGDRGHTEQFF
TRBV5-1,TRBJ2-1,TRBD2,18,CASSYGLAGGNSYNEQFF
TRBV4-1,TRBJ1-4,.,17,CASSQDSARAFNEKLFF
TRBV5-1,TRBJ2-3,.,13,CASTRGRTDTQYF
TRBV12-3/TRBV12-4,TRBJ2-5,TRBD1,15,CASSLPGTGQETQYF
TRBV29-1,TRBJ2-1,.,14,CSVEDWGQGNEQFF
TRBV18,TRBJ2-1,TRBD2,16,CASSPRTSPTFDEQFF
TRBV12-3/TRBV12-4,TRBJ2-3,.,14,CASSALSSTDTQYF